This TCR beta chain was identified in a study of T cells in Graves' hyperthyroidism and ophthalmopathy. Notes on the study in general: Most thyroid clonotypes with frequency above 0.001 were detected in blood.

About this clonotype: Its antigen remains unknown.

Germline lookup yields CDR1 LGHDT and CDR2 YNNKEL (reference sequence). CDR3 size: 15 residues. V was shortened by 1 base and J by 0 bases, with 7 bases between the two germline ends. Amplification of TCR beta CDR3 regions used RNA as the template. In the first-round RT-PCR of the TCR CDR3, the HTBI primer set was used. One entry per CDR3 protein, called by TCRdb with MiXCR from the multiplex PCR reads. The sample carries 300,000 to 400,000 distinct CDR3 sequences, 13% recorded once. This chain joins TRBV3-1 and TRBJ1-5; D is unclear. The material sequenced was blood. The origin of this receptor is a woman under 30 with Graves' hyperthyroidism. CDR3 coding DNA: TGTGCCAGCAGCCAAGGCGGATATAGCAATCAGCCCCAGCATTTT. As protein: CASSQGGYSNQPQHF. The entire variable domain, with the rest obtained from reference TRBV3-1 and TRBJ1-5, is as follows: DTAVSQTPKYLVTQMGNDKSIKCEQNLGHDTMYWYKQDSKKFLKIMFSYNNKELIINETVPNRFSPKSPDKAHLNLHINSLELGDSAVYFCASSQGGYSNQPQHFGDGTRLSIL.